The clone carrying this T cell receptor (beta chain) came up a few times. Original methodology: Scientists estimated how many nucleated cells there were by amplifying reference gene primers. Profiling relied on immunoSEQ multiplex PCR, and the TCRdb table lists in-frame clones only, not all of them. V and J calls plus clone size are reproduced from that table; the DNA served to infer D and trimming. The table lists about 250,000 clones, approximately 83% of them singletons. These data originate in a study of blood T cell repertoires in COVID-19. Overall study: COVID-19 samples from acute and convalescent phases originated in the United States, Italy and Spain. The cDNA or gDNA used as material had been derived from T cells, B-cell-depleted T cells, or PBMCs.

Germline CDR1 and CDR2: KGHDR and SFDVKD. V was trimmed by 10 bases and J by 4 bases, leaving 12 bases between them. This CDR3 contains 12 residues. This sequence was found in a man older than 75 with acute or convalescent COVID-19. V and J are TRBV24-1 and TRBJ2-5; no firm D call. Sequencing input: peripheral blood. CDR3 sequence (DNA): TGTGCCACTAACCCTAGAGGAGAGACCCAGTACTTC. It translates to CATNPRGETQYF.